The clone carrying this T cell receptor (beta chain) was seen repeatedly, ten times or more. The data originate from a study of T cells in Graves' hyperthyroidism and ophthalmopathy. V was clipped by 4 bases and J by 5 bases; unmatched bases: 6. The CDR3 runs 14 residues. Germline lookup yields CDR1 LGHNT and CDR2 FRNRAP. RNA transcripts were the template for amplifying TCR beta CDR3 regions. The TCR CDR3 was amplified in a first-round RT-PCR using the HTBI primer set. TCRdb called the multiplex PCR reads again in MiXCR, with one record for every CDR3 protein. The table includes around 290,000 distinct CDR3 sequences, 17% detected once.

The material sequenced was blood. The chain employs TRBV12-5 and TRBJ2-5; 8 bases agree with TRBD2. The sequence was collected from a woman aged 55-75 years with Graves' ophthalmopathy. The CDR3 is CASGSDQRGETQYF. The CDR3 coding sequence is TGTGCTAGTGGTTCGGATCAGCGGGGGGAGACCCAGTACTTC.